This T cell receptor (beta chain) was sequenced for a study of CD8+CD57+ T cells in acquired aplastic anemia. Study as a whole: Sorted cells (CD4+ and CD8+) yielded DNA amounts that averaged about 3.1 ug. Read counts for CD4+ cells (from healthy donors) averaged about 10.8 million.

Template material for TCR beta VDJ and CDR3 profiling consisted of genomic DNA. TCRdb recomputed calls from the reads with MiXCR, one row per CDR3 protein. The data hold fewer than 250,000 distinct CDR3 sequences, with approximately 49% observed a single time. Germline lookup yields CDR1 LNHDA and CDR2 SQIVND (reference sequence). Trimming took off 3 bases at V and 2 bases at J, with 9 bases between the two ends. This CDR3 has 14 residues. There are many counts of this clonotype. The antigen remains undetermined. Study-level results: Overlapping CD8+ CDR3 repertoires of patients and controls contained approximately 28 shared sequences.

The receptor's source is a human donor in good health, serving as a control. The chain has TRBV19 and TRBJ2-3; no clear D. Sequencing was done on a sample of sorted CD4+, CD8+, or CD8+CD57+ T cells (not recorded which) from PBMCs. The chain's CDR3 is CASSIGVTTDTQYF. The CDR3 DNA reads as TGTGCCAGTAGTATTGGCGTTACCACAGATACGCAGTATTTT.